Reported below is one TCR beta chain. What it recognizes is unknown. Data came from immunoSEQ multiplex PCR; TCRdb stores just in-frame clones and leaves some out. The table lists 9,400 or so clones, 70% to 90% of them singletons. Genomic DNA came from blood regulatory T cells gated CD4+ CD25-high CD127-low. These data originate in a study of regulatory and conventional T cells in RAG deficiency. General observations from the study: Shannon entropy was markedly lower and Simpson indices higher in RAG-deficient patients than control T-cell subsets.

The same sample was also studied in work on regulatory T cells. Turning to that study: Primers: 52 TRBV forward and 13 TRBJ reverse.

The TCR sequence derives from a human donor in good health. Specimen: Tregs sorted from blood.

The CDR3 spells CASSQEIEQYF. For the CDR3, the DNA is TGTGCCAGTTCTCAGGAAATTGAGCAGTACTTC. The rearrangement uses TRBV2 and TRBJ2-7, with D unclear. The CDR3 covers 11 residues. Germline CDR1 reads SNHLY; CDR2 reads FYNNEI. The V and J ends lost 9 bases and 7 bases respectively, with 13 bases between them.